The T cell receptor beta chain described here comes from a study of blood T cell repertoires in COVID-19. The wider study: T cells, B-cell-depleted T cells, or PBMCs provided the cDNA or gDNA that served as material.

Germline CDR1 is MNHEY and CDR2 is SMNVEV (reference sequence). Germline trimming cut 8 bases from V and 6 bases from J; bases unmatched to any gene: 11. This CDR3 is built from 15 residues. This clone was recorded only once. Measured with immunoSEQ multiplex PCR; TCRdb has only the in-frame clones, and not every one. This repertoire shows approximately 430,000 clones, 70% to 90% found once; its top ten account for roughly 1.4%. Sequenced material: peripheral blood. V usage is TRBV27 and J usage is TRBJ1-2; 11 bases map to TRBD1. This sequence originates from a woman aged 25-40 years with active or convalescent COVID-19. CDR3 in DNA: TGTGCCAGCTGGACAGGGGGCAAAAGGGTGGATGGCTACACCTTC. Amino acids: CASWTGGKRVDGYTF.